This TCR beta chain originates from a study of blood T cell repertoires in COVID-19. Across the whole study: In each case, the material was cDNA or gDNA derived from T cells, B-cell-depleted T cells, or PBMCs.

Using immunoSEQ multiplex PCR, the repertoire was profiled, and TCRdb retains in-frame clones only, with some absent. The repertoire holds 97,000 or so clones, with about nine tenths as singletons. V lost 1 base and J 13 bases, leaving 12 bases between the germline ends. The CDR3 has 13 residues. From germline, CDR1 is SGHDT and CDR2 YYEEEE. The TCR originated in a man between 50 and 59 years old with acute or convalescent COVID-19. The sequencing sample was made of peripheral blood. J is TRBJ1-6 and V is TRBV5-6; D perhaps matches TRBD1 (5 bases). Here the CDR3 reads CASSLRGAGPLHF. The CDR3 DNA is TGTGCCAGCAGCTTGAGGGGAGCGGGGCCCCTCCACTTT.